These 12 T cell receptor beta chains share one sample of origin, sequenced in a study of OX40 agonist ivuxolimab in advanced cancers. Produced via immunoSEQ multiplex PCR; TCRdb's table is partial and in-frame only. The sample comprises 73,000 or so clones, 82% of which are singletons, and approximately 0.4% rests with the top ten. Sample: CD4+ or CD8+ T cells sorted from blood, taken in a trial of the OX40 agonist ivuxolimab. The source is an adult with an advanced solid tumor such as melanoma, head and neck, liver or kidney cancer.

This chain uses TRBV5-4 with TRBJ2-3; D gene uncertain. This CDR3 has 13 amino acids. In germline, CDR1 is SGHNT, CDR2 YYREEE (reference sequence). Trimming removed 4 bases from V and 8 bases from J, with 14 bases in between. CDR3 amino acids: CASSPRPESTQYF. The CDR3 nucleotides read TGTGCCAGCAGCCCCCGACCGGAGTCTACGCAGTATTTT.

CDR3: CASRGGGLAGRSYEQYF. In nucleotides, the CDR3 is TGTGCCAGTAGGGGCGGGGGACTAGCGGGACGCTCCTACGAGCAGTACTTC. V usage is TRBV19 and J usage is TRBJ2-7; 13 bases agree with TRBD2. Per germline, CDR1 LNHDA and CDR2 SQIVND (reference sequence). The length of the CDR3 is 17 residues. Germline trimming cut 6 bases from V and 0 bases from J; bases unmatched to any gene: 8.

The rearrangement uses TRBV28 and TRBJ1-6; 9 nucleotides line up with TRBD1. J was trimmed by 7 bases and V by 2 bases; bases with no gene match: 6. Looked up from germline, CDR1 is MDHEN and CDR2 is SYDVKM. The CDR3 spans 16 residues. The CDR3 DNA reads as TGTGCCAGCAGTTTAGGCCGGGACAGGGTAAATTCACCCCTCCACTTT. Its protein is CASSLGRDRVNSPLHF.

The genes are TRBV18 and TRBJ2-7, with TRBD2 identical over 13 bases. The ends lost 5 bases at V and 3 bases at J; junction bases unmatched: 4. The CDR3 covers 15 residues. The germline V gene encodes CDR1 KGHSH and CDR2 LQKENI. For the CDR3, the DNA is TGTGCCAGCTCATCGGGACTAGCGGGAATCTACGAGCAGTACTTC. This encodes CASSSGLAGIYEQYF.

The CDR3 reads CASSLWGGEQFF. The CDR3 DNA reads as TGTGCCAGCAGTTTATGGGGCGGAGAGCAGTTCTTC. V is TRBV28 and J is TRBJ2-1; no firm D call. Germline assignment: CDR1 MDHEN and CDR2 SYDVKM. Trimming removed 0 bases at V and 10 bases at J, with 7 bases between. The CDR3 contains 12 residues.

The CDR3 DNA reads TGTGCCAGCAGCTTTTATCAGACCCGCCAGATTAATGAGCAGTTCTTC. Translation gives CASSFYQTRQINEQFF. The chain recombines TRBV7-9 with TRBJ2-1; unclear D gene. Trimming took 3 bases from V and 7 from J, leaving 19 bases between them. This CDR3 contains 16 residues. Germline V gives CDR1 SEHNR, CDR2 FQNEAQ (reference sequence).

The chain links TRBV5-4 to TRBJ1-2; the match to TRBD1 covers 9 bases. The CDR3 length is 15 residues. CDR1 and CDR2 from the germline V gene are SGHNT and YYREEE (reference sequence). V dropped 0 bases and J dropped 8; count of bases not matched to a gene: 8. The CDR3 reads CASSLDRGRSEGYTF. For the CDR3, the DNA is TGTGCCAGCAGCTTGGACAGGGGGCGTAGTGAAGGCTACACCTTC.

The V call is TRBV2, the J call TRBJ2-5; 7 positions match TRBD1. The length of the CDR3 is 15 residues. Trimming at V came to 4 bases and at J to 5 bases, leaving 10 bases not matched to a gene. Per germline, CDR1 SNHLY and CDR2 FYNNEI. CDR3 DNA sequence: TGTGCCAGCAGTGCCGGGACAGTGAAGGGGGAGACCCAGTACTTC. Translation: CASSAGTVKGETQYF.

The chain has TRBV18 and TRBJ1-3, with no clear D. The CDR3 length is 15 residues. Germline V gene data show CDR1 as KGHSH and CDR2 as LQKENI. V gave up 2 bases and J gave up 1 base, with 9 bases separating them. As DNA, the CDR3 is TGTGCCAGCTCACCAGACATGGCATCTGGAAACACCATATATTTT. Translating gives CASSPDMASGNTIYF.

The DNA for the CDR3 is TGTGCCAGCAGCTTGGCGGGACCATACACCGGGGAGCTGTTTTTT. It encodes CASSLAGPYTGELFF. The chain joins TRBV5-8 to TRBJ2-2; D may be TRBD1 or TRBD2 (5 bases each). The CDR3 runs 15 residues. The V gene's germline CDR1 is SGHTS and CDR2 YDEGEE. V gave up 0 bases and J gave up 3 bases, with 9 bases separating them.

The chain uses TRBV2 and TRBJ2-7; 10 bases are shared with TRBD2. Germline CDR1 reads SNHLY; CDR2 reads FYNNEI. The trim removed 7 bases at V and 3 bases at J, leaving 6 bases unmatched. The CDR3 consists of 14 residues. CDR3 bases: TGTGCCAGCACCCGGACTAGCGGTAACTACGAGCAGTACTTC. As protein: CASTRTSGNYEQYF.

Points on this clone: This sample also contains other DNA sequences that code for the same CDR3. This chain joins TRBV29-1 and TRBJ2-3; TRBD1 matches at 7 bases. The length of the CDR3 is 13 residues. Germline trimming cut 4 bases from V and 6 bases from J; bases unmatched to any gene: 7. The V gene's germline CDR1 is SQVTM and CDR2 ANQGSEA. CDR3 region: CSVGQGLGDTQYF. The DNA of the CDR3 is TGCAGCGTTGGACAGGGTTTGGGCGATACGCAGTATTTT.